The 2 T cell receptor beta chains listed next were all sequenced from one sample in a study of blood T cell repertoires in COVID-19. Here immunoSEQ multiplex PCR was the method, and the copy in TCRdb shows in-frame clones only, minus some. In the table there are 200,000 to 250,000 clones, about 83% of which are singletons. The specimen sequenced was peripheral blood. These receptors were obtained from a woman in her twenties or thirties with COVID-19, enrolled during active disease.

V gene TRBV7-9 combines with J gene TRBJ2-3, with 9 bases identical to TRBD1. The junction had 9 bases not matched to a gene; V was cut back by 6 bases and J by 2 bases. CDR1 and CDR2 (germline): SEHNR, FQNEAQ (reference sequence). The CDR3 consists of 16 residues. Here the CDR3 DNA reads TGTGCCAGCAGTCCCGGACAGGGGTTCTTCACAGATACGCAGTATTTT. Translated: CASSPGQGFFTDTQYF.

The gene calls are TRBV5-1 and TRBJ2-2, with 8 bases that match TRBD2. V was clipped by 4 bases and J by 0 bases; unmatched bases: 8. The CDR3 runs 17 residues. CDR1 is SGHRS and CDR2 is YFSETQ in the germline V gene. The CDR3 protein is CASSPTRTSSNTGELFF. CDR3 nucleotide sequence: TGCGCCAGCAGCCCTACCCGGACTAGCTCGAACACCGGGGAGCTGTTTTTT.